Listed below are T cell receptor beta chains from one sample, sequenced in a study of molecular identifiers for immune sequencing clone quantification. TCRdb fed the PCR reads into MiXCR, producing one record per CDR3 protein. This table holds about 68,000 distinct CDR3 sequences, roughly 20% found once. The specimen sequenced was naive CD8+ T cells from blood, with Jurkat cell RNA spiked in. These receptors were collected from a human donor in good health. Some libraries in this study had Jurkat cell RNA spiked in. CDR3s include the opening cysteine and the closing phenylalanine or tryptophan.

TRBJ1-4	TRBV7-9	CASSQTPNEKLFF
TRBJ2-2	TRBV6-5	CASSYGENTGELFF
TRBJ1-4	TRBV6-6	CASSYGRGLANEKLFF
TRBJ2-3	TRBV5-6	CASSLSFPDTQYF
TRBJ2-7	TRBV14	CASSPTGVVGEQYF
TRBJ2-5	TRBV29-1	CSVEDHSRQGETQYF
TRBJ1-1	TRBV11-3	CASSLNRGNTEAFF
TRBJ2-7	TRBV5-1	CASSLSVTTVQYF
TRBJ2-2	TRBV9	CASSVDRGVRAGELFF
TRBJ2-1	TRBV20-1	CSATRGGRPGGEQFF
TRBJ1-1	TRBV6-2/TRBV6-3	CASSYSYEGGSTEAFF
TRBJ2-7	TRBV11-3	CASRSREVASYEQYF
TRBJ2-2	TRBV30	CAWNWGVGTGELFF
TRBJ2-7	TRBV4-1	CASSQATPYEQYF
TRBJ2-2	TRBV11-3	CASRPGTSGNTGELFF
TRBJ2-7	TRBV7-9	CASSPRNVDYEQYF
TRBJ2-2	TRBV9	CASNDPPAVANTGELFF
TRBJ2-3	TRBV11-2	CASSYTDTQYF
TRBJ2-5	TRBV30	CAWSMGLAGQETQYF
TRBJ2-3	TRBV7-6	CASSSSGTSATDTQYF
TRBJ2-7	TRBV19	CASSPGGPYEQYF
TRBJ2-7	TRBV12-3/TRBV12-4	CASSFIGPYEQYF
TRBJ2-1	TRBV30	CAWSIAASYNEQFF